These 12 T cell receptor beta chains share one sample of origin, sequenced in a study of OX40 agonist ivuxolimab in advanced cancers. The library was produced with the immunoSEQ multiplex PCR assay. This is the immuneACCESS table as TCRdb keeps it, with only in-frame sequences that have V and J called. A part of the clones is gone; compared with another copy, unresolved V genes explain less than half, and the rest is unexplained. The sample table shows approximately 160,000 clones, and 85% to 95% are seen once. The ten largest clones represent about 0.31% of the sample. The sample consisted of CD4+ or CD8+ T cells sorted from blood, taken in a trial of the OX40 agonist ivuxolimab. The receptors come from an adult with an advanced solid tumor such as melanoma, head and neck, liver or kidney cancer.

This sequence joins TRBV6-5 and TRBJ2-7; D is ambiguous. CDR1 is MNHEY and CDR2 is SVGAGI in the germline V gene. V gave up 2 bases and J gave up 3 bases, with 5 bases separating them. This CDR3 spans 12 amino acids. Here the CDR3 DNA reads TGTGCCAGCAGTTACGGGGTCTACGAGCAGTACTTC. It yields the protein CASSYGVYEQYF.

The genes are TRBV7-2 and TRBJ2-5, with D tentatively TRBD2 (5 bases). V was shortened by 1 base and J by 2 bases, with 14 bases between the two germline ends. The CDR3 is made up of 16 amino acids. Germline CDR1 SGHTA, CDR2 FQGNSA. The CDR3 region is CASSLVGRGIQETQYF. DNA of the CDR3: TGTGCCAGCAGCTTAGTTGGCCGAGGGATTCAAGAGACCCAGTACTTC. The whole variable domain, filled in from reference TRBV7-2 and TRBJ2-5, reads GAGVSQSPSNKVTEKGKDVELRCDPISGHTALYWYRQSLGQGLEFLIYFQGNSAPDKSGLPSDRFSAERTGGSVSTLTIQRTQQEDSAVYLCASSLVGRGIQETQYFGPGTRLLVL.

The CDR3 coding sequence is TGTGCCAGCAGCTATGGACAGGCTACCTACGAGCAGTACTTC. Encoded protein: CASSYGQATYEQYF. The chain uses TRBV7-2 and TRBJ2-7; 7 nucleotides match TRBD1. This CDR3 is 14 amino acids long. Germline CDR1 and CDR2: SGHTA and FQGNSA. The trim removed 4 bases at V and 2 bases at J, leaving 5 bases unmatched.

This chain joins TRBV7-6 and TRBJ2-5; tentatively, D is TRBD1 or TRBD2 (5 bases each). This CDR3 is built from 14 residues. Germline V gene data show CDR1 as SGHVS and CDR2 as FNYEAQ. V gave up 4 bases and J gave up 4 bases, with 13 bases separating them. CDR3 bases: TGTGCCAGCAGCTCCCGCGCAGGGAGAGAGACCCAGTACTTC. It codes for CASSSRAGRETQYF.

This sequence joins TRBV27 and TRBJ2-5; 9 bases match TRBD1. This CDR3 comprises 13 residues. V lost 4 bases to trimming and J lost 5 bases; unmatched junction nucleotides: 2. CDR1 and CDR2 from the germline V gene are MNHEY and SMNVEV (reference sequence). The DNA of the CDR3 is TGTGCCAGCAGTTCACAGGGGGCGGAGACCCAGTACTTC. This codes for CASSSQGAETQYF.

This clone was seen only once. CDR3: CASSFQYEKLFF. Here the CDR3 DNA reads TGTGCCAGCAGTTTTCAATATGAAAAACTGTTTTTT. This chain uses TRBV28 with TRBJ1-4; no clear D gene. Germline V lookup: CDR1 MDHEN, CDR2 SYDVKM. The germline V and J ends were trimmed by 3 bases and 6 bases, with 5 bases remaining between them. The CDR3 is 12 residues long.

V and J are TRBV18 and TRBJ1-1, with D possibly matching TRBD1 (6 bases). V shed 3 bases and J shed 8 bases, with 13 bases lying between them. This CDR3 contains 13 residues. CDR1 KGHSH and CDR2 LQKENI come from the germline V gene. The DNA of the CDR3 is TGTGCCAGCTCACCGCGGCAGGGGACCGAAGCTTTCTTT. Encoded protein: CASSPRQGTEAFF.

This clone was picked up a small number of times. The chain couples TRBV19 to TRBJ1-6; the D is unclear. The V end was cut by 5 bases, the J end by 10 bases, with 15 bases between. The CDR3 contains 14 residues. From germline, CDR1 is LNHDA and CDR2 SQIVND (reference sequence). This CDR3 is CASSLGGTRSPLHF. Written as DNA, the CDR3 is TGTGCCAGTAGTTTGGGCGGCACGAGGTCACCCCTCCACTTT.

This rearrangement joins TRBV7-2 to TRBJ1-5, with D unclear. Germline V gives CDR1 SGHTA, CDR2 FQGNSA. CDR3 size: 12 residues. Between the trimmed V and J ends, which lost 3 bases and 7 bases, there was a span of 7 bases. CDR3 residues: CASSFGRQPQHF. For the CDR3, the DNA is TGTGCCAGCAGCTTCGGTAGACAGCCCCAGCATTTT.

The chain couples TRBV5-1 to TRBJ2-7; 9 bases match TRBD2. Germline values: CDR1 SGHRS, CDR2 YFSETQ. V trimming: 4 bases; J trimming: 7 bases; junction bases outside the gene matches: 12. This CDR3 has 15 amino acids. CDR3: CASSPRERGAGEQYF. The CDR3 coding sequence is TGCGCCAGCAGCCCGAGGGAGCGGGGGGCGGGAGAGCAGTACTTC.

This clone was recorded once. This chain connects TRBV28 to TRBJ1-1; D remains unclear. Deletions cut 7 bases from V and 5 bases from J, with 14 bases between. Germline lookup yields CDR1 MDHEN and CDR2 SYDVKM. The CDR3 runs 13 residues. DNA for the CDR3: TGTGCCAGCACCCCCGGAGGGAGGACTGAAGCTTTCTTT. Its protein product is CASTPGGRTEAFF.

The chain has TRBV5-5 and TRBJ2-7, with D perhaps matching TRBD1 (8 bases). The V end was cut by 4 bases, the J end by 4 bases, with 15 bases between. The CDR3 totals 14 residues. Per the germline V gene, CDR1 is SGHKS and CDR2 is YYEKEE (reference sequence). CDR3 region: CASSPTGEGYEQYF. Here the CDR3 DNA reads TGTGCCAGCAGCCCGACAGGGGAGGGTTACGAGCAGTACTTC.